Presented here are 9 T cell receptor beta chains from one specimen sequenced in a study of PD-1 blockade in classical Hodgkin lymphoma. The method was immunoSEQ multiplex PCR; TCRdb's version includes in-frame clones alone and lacks a portion of them. The sample has about 100,000 clones, roughly nine tenths seen once. Each patient relapsed following autologous stem cell transplantation, and prior brentuximab vedotin exposure differed. Specimen: peripheral blood mononuclear cells (PBMCs), collected before the second cycle of nivolumab. The receptors were sampled from a human donor with classical Hodgkin lymphoma.

The chain uses TRBV30 and TRBJ1-5; D is possibly TRBD1 (5 bases). V lost 2 bases to trimming and J lost 1 base, with 18 bases between them. The CDR3 is 17 amino acids. Germline V lookup: CDR1 GTSNPN, CDR2 SVGIG (reference sequence). The DNA for the CDR3 is TGTGCCTGGAGTAAAGGATGGGCAGGGTCGAGCAATCAGCCCCAGCATTTT. Encoded protein: CAWSKGWAGSSNQPQHF. Looking up the rest from reference TRBV30 and TRBJ1-5 gives the full variable domain: SQTIHQWPATLVQPVGSPLSLECTVEGTSNPNLYWYRQAAGRGLQLLFYSVGIGQISSEVPQNLSASRPQDRQFILSSKKLLLSDSGFYLCAWSKGWAGSSNQPQHFGDGTRLSIL.

V usage is TRBV5-8 and J usage is TRBJ1-4, with a possible D match to TRBD1 (6 bases). Trimming pared 4 bases from V and 2 bases from J, leaving 18 bases between. This CDR3 is 17 amino acids long. CDR1 is SGHTS, CDR2 YDEGEE, per germline. CDR3 nucleotides: TGTGCCAGCAGCCCCTGGGCCTTAACAGGGACTAATGAAAAACTGTTTTTT. Translating gives CASSPWALTGTNEKLFF.

The rearrangement joins TRBV10-2 to TRBJ1-1; 8 bases are a match to TRBD1. The CDR3 covers 14 residues. V dropped 6 bases and J dropped 4; count of bases not matched to a gene: 7. Germline V gene data show CDR1 as WSHSY and CDR2 as SAAADI. The CDR3 loop is CASSQDRVATEAFF. CDR3 DNA: TGCGCCAGCAGCCAGGACAGGGTGGCCACTGAAGCTTTCTTT.

This clone was seen just once. The V and J genes are TRBV6-5 and TRBJ2-5; D is possibly TRBD1 (5 bases). V was pared by 0 bases and J by 2 bases, with 7 bases between. Per germline, CDR1 MNHEY and CDR2 SVGAGI. This CDR3 is built from 14 residues. The CDR3 DNA sequence: TGTGCCAGCAGTTACTCCAGGGTTCAAGAGACCCAGTACTTC. Its protein product is CASSYSRVQETQYF.

The rearrangement links TRBV28 to TRBJ1-1; D is perhaps TRBD1 (5 bases). Germline V gene lookup returns CDR1 MDHEN and CDR2 SYDVKM. The CDR3 loop spans 15 amino acids. Trimming took 6 bases from V and 5 from J, leaving 19 bases between them. The chain's CDR3 is CASSLGRPSWTEAFF. CDR3 coding DNA: TGTGCCAGCAGCCTGGGACGCCCATCGTGGACTGAAGCTTTCTTT.

The gene calls are TRBV4-1 and TRBJ2-7; D remains ambiguous. The V end lost 0 bases, the J end lost 6 bases, and 9 bases lay between the germline ends. The CDR3 extends over 13 amino acids. CDR1 is MGHRA, CDR2 YSYEKL, per germline. The CDR3 DNA sequence: TGCGCCAGCAGCCAAGATTTCTATTTCGAGCAGTACTTC. Amino acid sequence: CASSQDFYFEQYF.

This chain uses TRBV6-1 with TRBJ1-5; 10 bases agree with TRBD1. V dropped 6 bases and J dropped 4; count of bases not matched to a gene: 3. CDR1 is MNHNS, CDR2 SASEGT, per germline. CDR3 length: 14 amino acids. CDR3 in amino acids: CASSGTGANQPQHF. The CDR3 region has the DNA TGTGCCAGCAGCGGGACAGGGGCGAATCAGCCCCAGCATTTT.

The J gene is TRBJ1-5, the V gene TRBV27; 7 bases align to TRBD1. Losses at the gene ends were 2 bases for V and 7 bases for J; bases not matched to a gene: 14. The CDR3 contains 17 residues. Germline CDR1 MNHEY, CDR2 SMNVEV (reference sequence). CDR3 in DNA: TGTGCCAGCAGTTTAACAAGAGGGGGCCTCTTATGGCAGCCCCAGCATTTT. Amino acids: CASSLTRGGLLWQPQHF.

The CDR3 bases are TGTGCCAGCAACCGGGAGGCGACCGGAGAGCAGTACTTC. This codes for CASNREATGEQYF. The chain recombines TRBV2 with TRBJ2-7, with 7 bases identical to TRBD2. After removal of 7 bases from V and 7 bases from J, the junction contained 10 bases not matched to a gene. CDR1 SNHLY and CDR2 FYNNEI come from the germline V gene. The CDR3 is 13 amino acids.